These T cell receptor beta chains were read from a single sample in a study of post-analysis software for immune sequencing data. Each CDR3 protein is one row after TCRdb ran MiXCR on the PCR reads. Of around 400,000 distinct CDR3 sequences listed, 30% to 40% are singletons. Sequenced material: blood. Receptors were obtained from a girl between 2 and 10 years old with multiple sclerosis. CDR3s leave out the opening cysteine and the closing phenylalanine or tryptophan. Fields, in order: V gene, clone size, CDR3 protein. Size tells how often a clone was seen (once, few, many) or the class of an expanded clone, and some rows leave it out.

V: TRBV20-1
size: few
CDR3: SARLPGQETQY

V: TRBV5-5
size: -
CDR3: ASSLKLGRESYNEQF

V: TRBV12-3/TRBV12-4
size: -
CDR3: ASSLAGTPNYGYT

V: TRBV12-3/TRBV12-4
size: few
CDR3: ASRGIYGYT

V: TRBV6-2/TRBV6-3
size: few
CDR3: ASSYSDYGSWETQY

V: TRBV7-2
size: few
CDR3: ASSLDGGANNEQF

V: TRBV19
size: few
CDR3: ASSTDQGFEAF

V: TRBV3-1
size: -
CDR3: ASSQGPTSSYNSPLH

V: TRBV7-9
size: few
CDR3: ASSFWTGSPSYEQY

V: TRBV28
size: -
CDR3: ASSTPGLSDIQY

V: TRBV5-5
size: -
CDR3: ASSSGGQAPGYT

V: TRBV29-1
size: -
CDR3: SVEGGGLGPYEQY

V: TRBV7-9
size: -
CDR3: ASSKGDRGQEKLF

V: TRBV2
size: few
CDR3: ASSESTGGNEQY

V: TRBV14
size: -
CDR3: ASSQGLHQPQH

V: TRBV6-2/TRBV6-3
size: -
CDR3: ASQGSGALNNEQF

V: TRBV2
size: few
CDR3: ASARAFNYGYT

V: TRBV28
size: -
CDR3: ASSRSGGHYNEQF

V: TRBV20-1
size: -
CDR3: SAGGEETQY

V: TRBV9
size: -
CDR3: ASSEGGGSADTQY

V: TRBV20-1
size: few
CDR3: SARELLTGGPFRETQY

V: TRBV6-5
size: -
CDR3: ASSPRLSPNQPQH

V: TRBV3-1
size: few
CDR3: ASSLGLGGQPQH

V: TRBV7-9
size: -
CDR3: ASRRTGVVEETQY

V: TRBV13
size: -
CDR3: ASSLRSGGLGDTQY

V: TRBV5-6
size: -
CDR3: ASSFGLAGKGNEQF

V: TRBV7-7
size: few
CDR3: ASSLVQEGEQF

V: TRBV6-5
size: -
CDR3: ASSYLGQSTDTQY

V: TRBV4-3
size: few
CDR3: ASSQGRSAYEQY

V: TRBV20-1
size: -
CDR3: SARDRSGLLIYGYT

V: TRBV9
size: few
CDR3: ASSATDRGDTQY

V: TRBV12-3/TRBV12-4
size: -
CDR3: ASSFRVAREEQY

V: TRBV15
size: few
CDR3: ATSKSRLAGASGEQF

V: TRBV5-6
size: -
CDR3: ASSYGTGNSNQPQH

V: TRBV2
size: -
CDR3: ATTASHEQY